This TCR beta chain is from a study of identical twins. It was template switching that added a universal primer site, and there were unique molecular identifiers on the cDNA. TCRdb itself ran the 5' RACE reads through MiXCR, one entry per CDR3 protein. This table holds roughly 630,000 distinct CDR3 sequences, less than 9% found once. The V end lost 5 bases, the J end lost 1 base, and 12 bases lay between the germline ends. The germline gives CDR1 SGHRS, CDR2 YFSETQ. The CDR3 consists of 15 residues. Only healthy Caucasians were enrolled as donors. At least ten counts were recorded for this clonotype. The antigen remains undetermined. Broader study findings: Abundant cord blood beta clonotypes carried fewer insertions; memory repertoires showed none. Monozygotic twins shared more out-of-frame TCR alpha than recombination models predicted.

A further study also used this sample, focusing on yellow fever vaccine responses in identical twins.

This receptor was obtained from a woman aged 18-35 years in good health. The chain has TRBV5-1 and TRBJ2-2; possible D gene TRBD1, 5 bases. Sample: PBMCs. This chain's CDR3 is CASRPLTENTGELFF. The CDR3 nucleotides read TGCGCCAGCAGACCGCTGACAGAGAACACCGGGGAGCTGTTTTTT.